The 10 T cell receptor beta chains reported below all come from one sample, sequenced in a study of blood T cell repertoires in COVID-19. Here immunoSEQ multiplex PCR was the method, and the copy in TCRdb shows in-frame clones only, minus some. The sample carries around 240,000 clones, over 75% recorded once. Sequenced input: PBMCs or T cells enriched from blood (not recorded which). The receptors here all came from a woman aged 50 to 65 who had recovered from COVID-19.

This chain uses TRBV4-1 with TRBJ2-1, with 11 bases aligning to TRBD2. V trimming: 6 bases; J trimming: 6 bases; junction bases outside the gene matches: 7. Per germline, CDR1 MGHRA and CDR2 YSYEKL. The CDR3 covers 15 residues. For the CDR3, the DNA is TGCGCCAGCAGGCCCGGGACTAGCGGTTCCAATGAGCAGTTCTTC. Residues: CASRPGTSGSNEQFF.

The DNA of the CDR3 is TGCAGCGTCTCCCAGGGACTAGCCAAAAACATTCAGTACTTC. Translating it yields CSVSQGLAKNIQYF. The genes are TRBV29-1 and TRBJ2-4; tentatively, D is TRBD2 (6 bases). This CDR3 spans 14 amino acids. Germline V gene sequence: CDR1 SQVTM, CDR2 ANQGSEA. The germline V and J ends were trimmed by 6 bases and 0 bases, with 12 bases remaining between them.

The genes are TRBV12-3 or TRBV12-4 and TRBJ1-2; perhaps TRBD1 as D (5 bases). The V and J ends lost 3 bases and 8 bases respectively, with 7 bases between them. This CDR3 is 11 amino acids long. The CDR3 nucleotides are TGTGCCAGCAGTTTCAACAGGGGCTACACCTTC. Translation: CASSFNRGYTF.

The V and J genes are TRBV19 and TRBJ1-2, with TRBD1 identical over 10 bases. Losses at the gene ends were 7 bases for V and 4 bases for J; bases not matched to a gene: 18. The CDR3 is 18 residues long. The V gene's germline CDR1 is LNHDA and CDR2 SQIVND (reference sequence). CDR3 sequence (DNA): TGTGCCAGTATCGGATCCGGGACAGGGGAAAACCCCCCCTATGGCTACACCTTC. It codes for CASIGSGTGENPPYGYTF.

This rearrangement joins TRBV14 to TRBJ2-7; 8 nucleotides line up with TRBD1. The germline gives CDR1 SGHDN, CDR2 FVKESK. The CDR3 is 19 amino acids. V shed 5 bases and J 1 base; nucleotides not matched to a gene: 19. The CDR3 region is CASSGQLIIGRGRSYEQYF. The CDR3 coding sequence is TGTGCCAGCAGCGGCCAATTGATTATAGGCAGGGGGCGTTCCTACGAGCAGTACTTC.

The rearrangement joins TRBV5-8 to TRBJ2-1, with TRBD2 matching over 12 bases. The V gene's germline CDR1 is SGHTS and CDR2 YDEGEE. The length of the CDR3 is 16 residues. V gave up 0 bases and J gave up 7 bases; unmatched junction bases: 5. The CDR3 bases are TGTGCCAGCAGCTTGGGGACTAGCGGGACAAGGAATGAGCAGTTCTTC. Its translation is CASSLGTSGTRNEQFF.

This clone was seen a few times. The chain couples TRBV6-5 to TRBJ2-1; 7 bases map to TRBD1. The trim removed 7 bases at V and 12 bases at J, leaving 15 bases unmatched. CDR1 and CDR2 from the germline V gene are MNHEY and SVGAGI. The CDR3 has 14 residues. CDR3 in amino acids: CASKLDRFRGRQFF. CDR3 coding DNA: TGTGCCAGCAAGCTGGACAGGTTCAGGGGCCGGCAGTTCTTC.

This clone appeared a few times. The rearrangement uses TRBV13 and TRBJ2-3, with D perhaps TRBD1 (7 bases). The V gene's germline CDR1 is PRHDT and CDR2 FYEKMQ (reference sequence). Trimming took 5 bases from V and 4 from J, leaving 16 bases between them. CDR3 size: 15 residues. CDR3: CASSNLRGESDTQYF. The CDR3 bases are TGTGCCAGCAGCAACCTCAGGGGGGAGTCAGATACGCAGTATTTT.

This clone occurred once. V usage is TRBV28 and J usage is TRBJ1-2; 7 positions match TRBD1. The CDR3 contains 15 residues. CDR1 is MDHEN and CDR2 is SYDVKM in the germline V gene. Trimming removed 5 bases from V and 2 bases from J; junction bases left unmatched: 8. In DNA, the CDR3 is TGTGCCAGCAGTCTATACAGGGGAAGCAACTATGGCTACACCTTC. It encodes CASSLYRGSNYGYTF.

V usage is TRBV14 and J usage is TRBJ2-3; 8 bases fit TRBD2. The CDR3 contains 15 residues. Germline V gives CDR1 SGHDN, CDR2 FVKESK. With 4 bases clipped from V and 8 bases from J, the junction kept 11 bases outside the gene matches. CDR3 sequence: CASSPRTGAGGTQYF. The CDR3 DNA is TGTGCCAGCAGCCCCAGAACGGGGGCGGGGGGTACGCAGTATTTT. Based on the CDR3 plus reference TRBV14 and TRBJ2-3, the full variable domain is EAGVTQFPSHSVIEKGQTVTLRCDPISGHDNLYWYRRVMGKEIKFLLHFVKESKQDESGMPNNRFLAERTGGTYSTLKVQPAELEDSGVYFCASSPRTGAGGTQYFGPGTRLTVL.